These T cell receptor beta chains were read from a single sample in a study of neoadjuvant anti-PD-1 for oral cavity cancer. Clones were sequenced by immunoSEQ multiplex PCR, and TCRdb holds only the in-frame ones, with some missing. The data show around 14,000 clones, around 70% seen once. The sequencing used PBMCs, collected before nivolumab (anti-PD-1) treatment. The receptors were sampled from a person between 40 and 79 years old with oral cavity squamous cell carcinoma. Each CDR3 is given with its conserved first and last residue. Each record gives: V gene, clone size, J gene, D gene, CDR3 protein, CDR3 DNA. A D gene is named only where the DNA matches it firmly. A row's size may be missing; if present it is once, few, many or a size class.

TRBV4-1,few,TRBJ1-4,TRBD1,CASSRQGITNEKLFF,TGCGCCAGCAGCCGACAGGGTATAACTAATGAAAAACTGTTTTTT
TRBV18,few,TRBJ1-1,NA,CASSRQGGDTEAFF,TGTGCCAGCTCGAGGCAGGGCGGGGACACTGAAGCTTTCTTT
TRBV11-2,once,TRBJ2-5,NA,CASSRQGIQETQYF,TGTGCCAGCAGCCGTCAGGGGATTCAGGAGACCCAGTACTTC
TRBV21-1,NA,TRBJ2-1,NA,CASNADKGPSGFNEQFF,TGTGCCAGCAACGCGGACAAAGGCCCTAGCGGGTTCAATGAGCAGTTCTTC
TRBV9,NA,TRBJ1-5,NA,CASTVSDGSNQPQHF,TGTGCCAGCACCGTTTCGGACGGTAGCAATCAGCCCCAGCATTTT
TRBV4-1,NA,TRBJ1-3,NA,CASSQRPTGADGNTIYF,TGCGCCAGCAGCCAGCGGCCCACGGGGGCTGACGGAAACACCATATATTTT
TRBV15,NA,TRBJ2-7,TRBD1,CATSSVPLGTGSNEQYF,TGTGCCACCAGCAGCGTTCCCTTGGGGACAGGGTCTAACGAGCAGTACTTC
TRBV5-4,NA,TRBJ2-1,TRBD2,CASSLPTAPGGSEQFF,TGTGCCAGCAGCTTGCCGACAGCCCCGGGGGGTAGTGAGCAGTTCTTC
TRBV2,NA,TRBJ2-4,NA,CASISGLAKNIQYF,TGTGCCTCCATCAGCGGGCTTGCCAAAAACATTCAGTACTTC
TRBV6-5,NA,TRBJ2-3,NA,CASRPGQPGTDTQYF,TGTGCCAGCAGGCCGGGACAACCCGGCACAGATACGCAGTATTTT
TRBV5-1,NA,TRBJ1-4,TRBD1,CASSLADRGNEKLFF,TGCGCCAGCAGCTTGGCAGACAGGGGGAATGAAAAACTGTTTTTT
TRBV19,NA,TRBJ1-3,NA,CASSMDTFTIYF,TGTGCCAGTAGTATGGACACCTTCACCATATATTTT
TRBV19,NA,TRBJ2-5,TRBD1,CASSIGAGGWQETQYF,TGTGCCAGTAGTATTGGCGCAGGGGGCTGGCAAGAGACCCAGTACTTC
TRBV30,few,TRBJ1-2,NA,CAWSPLGQAHGYTF,TGTGCCTGGAGCCCTCTGGGCCAGGCCCATGGCTACACCTTC
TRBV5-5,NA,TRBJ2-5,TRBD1,CASSYGQGYGVTQYF,TGTGCCAGCAGCTATGGACAGGGATATGGTGTGACCCAGTACTTC
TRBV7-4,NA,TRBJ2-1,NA,CASSSPCEQFF,TGTGCCAGCAGCTCCCCATGTGAGCAGTTCTTC
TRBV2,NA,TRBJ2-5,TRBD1,CASRRQGLFGETQYF,TGTGCCAGTAGGCGACAGGGGTTGTTCGGAGAGACCCAGTACTTC
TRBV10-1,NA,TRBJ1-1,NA,CASSVGGRTEAFF,TGCGCCAGCAGTGTGGGGGGCCGCACTGAAGCTTTCTTT
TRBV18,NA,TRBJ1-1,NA,CASSRGGAEPEAFF,TGTGCCAGCTCACGGGGGGGGGCTGAACCTGAAGCTTTCTTT
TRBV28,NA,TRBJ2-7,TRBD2,CASSLLAGRYEQYF,TGTGCCAGCAGTTTACTAGCGGGGCGCTACGAGCAGTACTTC